Below, 9 T cell receptor beta chains from the same sample are listed, as sequenced in a study of blood T cell repertoires in COVID-19. Sequenced by immunoSEQ multiplex PCR; TCRdb stores in-frame clones only, minus some. This table holds approximately 150,000 clones, 80% to 90% found once. The sample taken for sequencing was peripheral blood. The receptors derive from a woman aged 50 to 60 in a cohort sampled during active or convalescent COVID-19.

This clone was seen once. The V gene is TRBV5-1, the J gene TRBJ1-1; TRBD1 agrees at 7 bases. The CDR3 has 13 residues. J gave up 4 bases and V 5 bases, and 5 bases lay outside the gene matches. Germline assignment: CDR1 SGHRS and CDR2 YFSETQ. CDR3: CASSRQGGTEAFF. The CDR3 DNA reads TGCGCCAGCAGTCGACAGGGTGGCACTGAAGCTTTCTTT. Complete variable domain (other parts from reference TRBV5-1 and TRBJ1-1): KAGVTQTPRYLIKTRGQQVTLSCSPISGHRSVSWYQQTPGQGLQFLFEYFSETQRNKGNFPGRFSGRQFSNSRSEMNVSTLELGDSALYLCASSRQGGTEAFFGQGTRLTVV.

The V call is TRBV19, the J call TRBJ1-2; D gene unclear. The germline CDR1 and CDR2 sequences are LNHDA and SQIVND (reference sequence). This CDR3 contains 14 residues. V was pared by 11 bases and J by 1 base, with 17 bases between. The CDR3 nucleotides read TGTGCCGTTGCGGGCCAAGGCCGTAACTATGGCTACACCTTC. It translates to CAVAGQGRNYGYTF.

The V and J genes are TRBV12-3 or TRBV12-4 and TRBJ1-3; D not certain. Trimming removed 5 bases from V and 2 bases from J, with 7 bases in between. The CDR3 spans 13 residues. The CDR3 loop is CASSPAAGNTIYF. The CDR3 DNA sequence: TGTGCCAGCAGTCCTGCGGCTGGAAACACCATATATTTT.

This clone has just one count. The V call is TRBV29-1, the J call TRBJ1-2; D is perhaps TRBD1 (5 bases). V was pared by 6 bases and J by 3 bases, with 14 bases between. The CDR3 sequence is 13 residues long. In germline, CDR1 is SQVTM, CDR2 ANQGSEA. The CDR3 DNA reads as TGCAGCGTCTCCTCAGGGCTTGACTATGGCTACACCTTC. Its protein product is CSVSSGLDYGYTF.

This chain uses TRBV18 with TRBJ2-7; 8 bases match TRBD1. The CDR3 has 17 amino acids. V lost 3 bases, J lost 1 base, and 11 bases stayed unmatched. Germline V gene lookup returns CDR1 KGHSH and CDR2 LQKENI. The CDR3 is CASSPIRQGIFSYEQYF. In DNA form, the CDR3 reads TGTGCCAGCTCACCTATTAGACAGGGGATTTTTTCCTACGAGCAGTACTTC.

V and J are TRBV7-9 and TRBJ1-6; D not certain. The CDR3 has 16 residues. The germline V gene has CDR1 SEHNR and CDR2 FQNEAQ (reference sequence). V shed 5 bases and J shed 5 bases, with 16 bases lying between them. The CDR3 region has the DNA TGTGCCAGCAGCCCCCGGGAGGATTGGGATAATTCACCCCTCCACTTT. As protein: CASSPREDWDNSPLHF.

The chain is built from TRBV5-1 and TRBJ2-3, with TRBD1 identical over 7 bases. The CDR3 is made up of 13 amino acids. The trim removed 1 base at V and 5 bases at J, leaving 1 base unmatched. Germline V gene lookup returns CDR1 SGHRS and CDR2 YFSETQ. The CDR3 sequence is CASSLTGVDTQYF. The CDR3 nucleotides are TGCGCCAGCAGCTTGACAGGGGTAGATACGCAGTATTTT.

The V and J genes are TRBV5-1 and TRBJ1-4, with 9 bases fitting TRBD1. V dropped 5 bases and J dropped 8; count of bases not matched to a gene: 7. The CDR3 totals 14 residues. From germline, CDR1 is SGHRS and CDR2 YFSETQ. The CDR3 loop is CASRAGTGQEKLFF. CDR3 in DNA: TGCGCCAGCAGGGCCGGGACAGGGCAGGAAAAACTGTTTTTT.

This clone was seen only a few times. The chain has TRBV4-2 and TRBJ2-1, with 9 bases identical to TRBD2. Germline lookup yields CDR1 LGHNA and CDR2 YNFKEQ. CDR3 size: 15 residues. V lost 1 base, J lost 3 bases, and 1 base stayed unmatched. Here the CDR3 reads CASSQGLADYNEQFF. DNA for the CDR3: TGTGCCAGCAGCCAAGGACTAGCGGACTACAATGAGCAGTTCTTC.